Here is one T cell receptor beta chain with its context. Authors' analysis steps: Amplified reference gene primers provided the basis for estimating nucleated cell counts. Data came from immunoSEQ multiplex PCR; TCRdb stores just in-frame clones and leaves some out. The DNA gave D and trimming, while V, J and clone size come from that table. The table has more than 95,000 clones, nearly 90% seen once; the top ten hold under 4%. The data were taken from a study of blood T cell repertoires in COVID-19. Between the trimmed V and J ends, which lost 5 bases and 4 bases, there was a span of 19 bases. The CDR3 length is 16 residues. Germline V lookup: CDR1 LGHDT, CDR2 YNNKEL (reference sequence).

The sequenced sample consisted of peripheral blood. This TCR came from a man between 50 and 59 years old in a cohort sampled during active COVID-19. The chain combines TRBV3-1 (or the pseudogene TRBV3-2) with TRBJ2-3; possibly TRBD1 for D (5 bases). The CDR3 bases are TGTGCCAGCAGCGCCTTATCAGGGTTCGTATCAGATACGCAGTATTTT. Its translation: CASSALSGFVSDTQYF.